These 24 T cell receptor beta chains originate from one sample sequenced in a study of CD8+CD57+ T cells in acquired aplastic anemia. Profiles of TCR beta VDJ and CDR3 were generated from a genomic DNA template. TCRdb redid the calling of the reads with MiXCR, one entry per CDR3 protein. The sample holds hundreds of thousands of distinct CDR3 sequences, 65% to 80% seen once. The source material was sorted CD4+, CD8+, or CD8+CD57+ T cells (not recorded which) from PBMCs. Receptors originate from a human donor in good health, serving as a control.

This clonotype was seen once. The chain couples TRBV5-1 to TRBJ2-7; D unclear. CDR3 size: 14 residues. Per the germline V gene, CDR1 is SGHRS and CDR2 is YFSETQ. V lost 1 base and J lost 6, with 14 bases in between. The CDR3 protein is CASSLQETISEQYF. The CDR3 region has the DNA TGCGCCAGCAGCTTGCAGGAAACAATCAGCGAGCAGTACTTC.

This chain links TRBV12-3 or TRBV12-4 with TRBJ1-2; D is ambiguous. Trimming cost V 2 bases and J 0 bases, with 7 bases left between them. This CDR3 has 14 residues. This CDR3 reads CASSLTDANYGYTF. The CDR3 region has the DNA TGTGCCAGCAGTTTAACAGATGCTAACTATGGCTACACCTTC.

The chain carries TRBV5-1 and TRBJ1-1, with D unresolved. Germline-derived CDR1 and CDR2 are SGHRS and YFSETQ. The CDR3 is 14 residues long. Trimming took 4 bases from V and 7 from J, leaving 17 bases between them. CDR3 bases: TGCGCCAGCAGCGCCCTGACGGCGATGAATGAAGCTTTCTTT. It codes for CASSALTAMNEAFF. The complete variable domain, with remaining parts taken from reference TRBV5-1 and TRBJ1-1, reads KAGVTQTPRYLIKTRGQQVTLSCSPISGHRSVSWYQQTPGQGLQFLFEYFSETQRNKGNFPGRFSGRQFSNSRSEMNVSTLELGDSALYLCASSALTAMNEAFFGQGTRLTVV.

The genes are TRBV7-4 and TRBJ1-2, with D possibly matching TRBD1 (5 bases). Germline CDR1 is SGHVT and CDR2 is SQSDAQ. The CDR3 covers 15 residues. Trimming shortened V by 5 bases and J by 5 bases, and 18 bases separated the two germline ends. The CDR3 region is CASSPRPTDVYGYTF. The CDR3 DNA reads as TGTGCCAGCAGCCCCCGCCCGACAGACGTTTATGGCTACACCTTC.

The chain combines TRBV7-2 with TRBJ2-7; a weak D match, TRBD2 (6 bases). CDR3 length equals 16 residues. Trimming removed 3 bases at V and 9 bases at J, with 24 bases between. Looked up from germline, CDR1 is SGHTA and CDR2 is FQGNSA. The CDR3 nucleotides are TGTGCCAGCAGCTTTGGGGGGAAAGAGATGTTTGACTTGCAGTACTTC. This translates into CASSFGGKEMFDLQYF.

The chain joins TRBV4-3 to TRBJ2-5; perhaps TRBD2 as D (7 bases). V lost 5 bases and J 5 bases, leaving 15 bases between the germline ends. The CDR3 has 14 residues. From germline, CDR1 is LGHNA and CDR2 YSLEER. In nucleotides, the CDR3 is TGCGCCAGCAGCGGGGGGCGGGGGCGGGAGACCCAGTACTTC. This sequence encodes CASSGGRGRETQYF.

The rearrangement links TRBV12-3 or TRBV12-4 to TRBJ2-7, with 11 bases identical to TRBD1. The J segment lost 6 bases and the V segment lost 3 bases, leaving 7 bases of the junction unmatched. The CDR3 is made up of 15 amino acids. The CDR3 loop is CASSFGTGGQGEQYF. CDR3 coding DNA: TGTGCCAGCAGTTTCGGGACAGGGGGACAGGGCGAGCAGTACTTC.

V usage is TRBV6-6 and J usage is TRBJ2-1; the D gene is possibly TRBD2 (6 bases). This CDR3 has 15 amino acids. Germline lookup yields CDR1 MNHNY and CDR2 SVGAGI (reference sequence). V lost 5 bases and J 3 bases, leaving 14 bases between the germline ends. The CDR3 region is CASSEGTDLYNEQFF. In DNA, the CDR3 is TGTGCCAGCAGTGAAGGGACTGACCTCTACAATGAGCAGTTCTTC.

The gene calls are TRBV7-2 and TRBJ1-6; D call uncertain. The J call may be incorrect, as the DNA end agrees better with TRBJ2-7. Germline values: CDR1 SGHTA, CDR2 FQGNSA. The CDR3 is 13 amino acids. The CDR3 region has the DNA TGTGCCAGCAGCTTTAATGCCTCTAACGAGCAGTACTTC. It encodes CASSFNASNEQYF.

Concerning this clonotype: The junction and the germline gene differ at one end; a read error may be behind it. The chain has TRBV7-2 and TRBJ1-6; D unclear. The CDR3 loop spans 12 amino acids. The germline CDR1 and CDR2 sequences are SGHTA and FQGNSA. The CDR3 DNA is TGTGCCAGCAGCCTACCCCTTGCACCCCACCACTTT. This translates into CASSLPLAPHHF. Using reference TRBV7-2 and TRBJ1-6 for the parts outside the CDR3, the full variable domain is GAGVSQSPSNKVTEKGKDVELRCDPISGHTALYWYRQSLGQGLEFLIYFQGNSAPDKSGLPSDRFSAERTGGSVSTLTIQRTQQEDSAVYLCASSLPLAPHHFGNGTRLTVT.

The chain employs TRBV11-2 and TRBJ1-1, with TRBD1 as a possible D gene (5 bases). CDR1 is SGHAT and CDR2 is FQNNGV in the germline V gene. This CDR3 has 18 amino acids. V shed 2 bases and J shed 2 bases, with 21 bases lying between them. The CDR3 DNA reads TGTGCCAGCAGCTTATTCGGACTAGCGGGGGGACCAAACACTGAAGCTTTCTTT. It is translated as CASSLFGLAGGPNTEAFF. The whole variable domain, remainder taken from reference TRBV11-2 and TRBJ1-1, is EAGVAQSPRYKIIEKRQSVAFWCNPISGHATLYWYQQILGQGPKLLIQFQNNGVVDDSQLPKDRFSAERLKGVDSTLKIQPAKLEDSAVYLCASSLFGLAGGPNTEAFFGQGTRLTVV.

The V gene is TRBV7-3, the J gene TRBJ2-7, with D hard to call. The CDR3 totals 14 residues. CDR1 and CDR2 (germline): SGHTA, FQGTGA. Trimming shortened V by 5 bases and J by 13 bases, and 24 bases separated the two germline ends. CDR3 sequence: CASSESGAETEYYF. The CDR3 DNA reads TGTGCCAGCAGCGAATCGGGTGCCGAGACCGAGTACTACTTC.

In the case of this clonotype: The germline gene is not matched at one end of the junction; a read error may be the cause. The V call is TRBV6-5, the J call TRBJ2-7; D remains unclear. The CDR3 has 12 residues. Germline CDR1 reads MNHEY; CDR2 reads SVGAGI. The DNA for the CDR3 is TGCGCCGGAACATCGCAGACCTACGAGCAGTACTTC. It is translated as CAGTSQTYEQYF.

CDR3 in amino acids: CAISESGQGNGYTF. Here the CDR3 DNA reads TGTGCCATCAGTGAGTCCGGACAGGGTAATGGCTACACCTTC. J is TRBJ1-2 and V is TRBV10-3; 8 bases fit TRBD1. Germline trimming cut 0 bases from V and 6 bases from J; bases unmatched to any gene: 3. The CDR3 length is 14 residues. In germline, CDR1 is ENHRY, CDR2 SYGVKD.

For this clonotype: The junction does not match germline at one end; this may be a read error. CDR3 sequence (DNA): TGCAGCGTTGACTCCTGGAACACTGAGCCTTACTTT. This codes for CSVDSWNTEPYF. The genes are TRBV29-1 and TRBJ2-7; D not resolved. The CDR3 loop spans 12 amino acids. The germline V gene encodes CDR1 SQVTM and CDR2 ANQGSEA.

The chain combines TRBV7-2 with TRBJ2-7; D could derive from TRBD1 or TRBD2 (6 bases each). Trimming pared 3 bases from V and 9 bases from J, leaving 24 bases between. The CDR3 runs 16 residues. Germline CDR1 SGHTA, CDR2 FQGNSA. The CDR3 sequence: CASSLIRGWGEKVQYF. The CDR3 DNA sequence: TGTGCCAGCAGCTTGATCAGGGGCTGGGGGGAAAAAGTGCAGTACTTC.

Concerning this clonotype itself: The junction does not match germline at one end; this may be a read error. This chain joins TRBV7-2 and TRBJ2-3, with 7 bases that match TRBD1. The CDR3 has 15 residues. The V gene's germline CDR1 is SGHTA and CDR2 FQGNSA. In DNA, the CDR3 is TGTGCCAGCAGTTTAGGGCACAGGGGACAGACTAAGCACTATTTT. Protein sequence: CASSLGHRGQTKHYF.

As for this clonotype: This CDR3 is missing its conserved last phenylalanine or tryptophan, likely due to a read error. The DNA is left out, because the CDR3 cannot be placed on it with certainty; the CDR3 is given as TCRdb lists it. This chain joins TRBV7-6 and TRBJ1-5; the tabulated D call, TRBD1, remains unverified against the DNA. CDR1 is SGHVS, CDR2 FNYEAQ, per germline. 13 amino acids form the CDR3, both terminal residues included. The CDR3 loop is CASSSAGATQETQ.

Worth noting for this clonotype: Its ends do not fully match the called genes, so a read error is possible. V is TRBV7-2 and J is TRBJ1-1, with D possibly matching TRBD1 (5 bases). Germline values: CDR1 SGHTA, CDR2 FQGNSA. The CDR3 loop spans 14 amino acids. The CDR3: CASSQQGGITGELF. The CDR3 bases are TGTGCCAGCAGCCAGCAGGGTGGTATCACCGGAGAGCTGTTT.

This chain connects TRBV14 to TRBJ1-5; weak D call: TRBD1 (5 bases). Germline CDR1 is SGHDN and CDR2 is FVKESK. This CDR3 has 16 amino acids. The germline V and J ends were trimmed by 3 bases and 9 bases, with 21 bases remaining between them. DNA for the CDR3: TGTGCCAGCAGCCAGCAGGGCCGGGGAGGTTCACCGCCCCAGCATTTT. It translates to CASSQQGRGGSPPQHF. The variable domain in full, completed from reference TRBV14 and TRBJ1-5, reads EAGVTQFPSHSVIEKGQTVTLRCDPISGHDNLYWYRRVMGKEIKFLLHFVKESKQDESGMPNNRFLAERTGGTYSTLKVQPAELEDSGVYFCASSQQGRGGSPPQHFGDGTRLSIL.

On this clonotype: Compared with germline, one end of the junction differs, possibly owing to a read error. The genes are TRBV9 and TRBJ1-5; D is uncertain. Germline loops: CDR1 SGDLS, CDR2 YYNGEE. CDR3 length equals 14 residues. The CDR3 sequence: CASSFGEARQHQHF. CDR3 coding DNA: TGTGCCAGCAGCTTCGGGGAAGCTAGGCAGCACCAGCATTTT. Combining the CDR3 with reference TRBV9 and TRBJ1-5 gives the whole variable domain DSGVTQTPKHLITATGQRVTLRCSPRSGDLSVYWYQQSLDQGLQFLIQYYNGEERAKGNILERFSAQQFPDLHSELNLSSLELGDSALYFCASSFGEARQHQHFGDGTRLSIL.

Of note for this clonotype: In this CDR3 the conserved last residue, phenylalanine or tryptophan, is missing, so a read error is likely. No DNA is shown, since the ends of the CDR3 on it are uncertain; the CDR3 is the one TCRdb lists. The CDR3 loop is CAISEAREALNDGDTC. The rearrangement uses TRBV10-3 and TRBJ1-2. Germline CDR1 and CDR2: ENHRY and SYGVKD. The CDR3 is 16 amino acids in total, end residues counted.

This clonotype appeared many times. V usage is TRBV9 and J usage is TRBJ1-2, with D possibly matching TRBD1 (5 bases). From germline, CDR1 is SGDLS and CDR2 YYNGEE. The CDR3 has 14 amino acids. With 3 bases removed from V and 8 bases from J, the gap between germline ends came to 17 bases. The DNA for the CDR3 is TGTGCCAGCAGCGCCCAAGCTTCGGGGGGGGGCTACACCTTC. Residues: CASSAQASGGGYTF. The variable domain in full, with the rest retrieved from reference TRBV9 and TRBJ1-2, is DSGVTQTPKHLITATGQRVTLRCSPRSGDLSVYWYQQSLDQGLQFLIQYYNGEERAKGNILERFSAQQFPDLHSELNLSSLELGDSALYFCASSAQASGGGYTFGSGTRLTVV.

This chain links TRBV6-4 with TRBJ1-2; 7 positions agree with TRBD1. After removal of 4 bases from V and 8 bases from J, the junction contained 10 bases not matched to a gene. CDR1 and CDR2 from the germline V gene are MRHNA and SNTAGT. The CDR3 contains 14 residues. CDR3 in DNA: TGTGCCAGCAGTGTATCCGACAGGGCTGGCGGCTACACCTTC. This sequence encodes CASSVSDRAGGYTF.